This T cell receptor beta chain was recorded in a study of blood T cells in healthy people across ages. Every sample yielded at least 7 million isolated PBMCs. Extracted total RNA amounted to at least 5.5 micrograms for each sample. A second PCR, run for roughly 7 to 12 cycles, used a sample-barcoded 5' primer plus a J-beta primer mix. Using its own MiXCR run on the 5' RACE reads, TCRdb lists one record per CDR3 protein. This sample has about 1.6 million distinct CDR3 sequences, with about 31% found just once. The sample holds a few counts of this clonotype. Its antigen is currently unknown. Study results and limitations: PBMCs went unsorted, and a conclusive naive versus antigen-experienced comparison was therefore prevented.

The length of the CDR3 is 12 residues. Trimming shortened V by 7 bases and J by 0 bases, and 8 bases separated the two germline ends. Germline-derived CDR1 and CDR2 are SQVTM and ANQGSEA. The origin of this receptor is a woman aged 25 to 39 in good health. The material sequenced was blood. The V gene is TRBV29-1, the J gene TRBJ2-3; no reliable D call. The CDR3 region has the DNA TGCAGCGCAGAAGGGAGCACAGATACGCAGTATTTT. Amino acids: CSAEGSTDTQYF.